These T cell receptor beta chains were read from a single sample in a study of cytomegalovirus exposure and HLA in healthy donors. Libraries were prepared by immunoSEQ multiplex PCR; TCRdb keeps only in-frame clonotypes and omits some of them. The sample lists around 140,000 clones, around 82% occurring once. Sequencing was performed on PBMCs. These receptors originate from a young man in good health and CMV-seropositive. CDR3s include the opening cysteine and the closing phenylalanine or tryptophan. Fields, in order: V gene, clone size, J gene, D gene, CDR3 DNA, CDR3 protein. A D gene is named only where the DNA matches it firmly. Part of the rows lack a size; the others show once, few, many or a class for expanded clones.

TRBV6-5,NA,TRBJ2-3,TRBD1,TGTGCCAGCAGCGACAGGGGGCCAGATACGCAGTATTTT,CASSDRGPDTQYF
TRBV9,NA,TRBJ2-7,NA,TGTGCCAGCAGCGTAGGTATCCGCACCGAGTCCGAGCAGTACTTC,CASSVGIRTESEQYF
TRBV19,NA,TRBJ1-5,NA,TGTGCCAGTAGTGCACAGGGCAATCAGCCCCAGCATTTT,CASSAQGNQPQHF
TRBV10-2,few,TRBJ1-4,NA,TGCGCCAGCAGTGGCGGGGAAAAACTGTTTTTT,CASSGGEKLFF
TRBV7-8,NA,TRBJ2-3,TRBD2,TGTGCCAGCAGCTTAGTGCCGTCTAGCGGTATTAGCACAGATACGCAGTATTTT,CASSLVPSSGISTDTQYF
TRBV2,few,TRBJ2-7,TRBD2,TGTGCCAGCAGCGGACTAGAGTCGGACTACGAGCAGTACTTC,CASSGLESDYEQYF
TRBV5-1,NA,TRBJ1-2,TRBD1,TGCGCCAGCAGCTTGGTGGAGGGGGCAGGATATGGCTACACCTTC,CASSLVEGAGYGYTF
TRBV10-3,NA,TRBJ2-7,TRBD2,TGTGCCATCAGTGAGCGGACGGGAGGGGAGCAGTACTTC,CAISERTGGEQYF
TRBV19,NA,TRBJ1-2,TRBD1,TGTGCCAGTGACTCGCGACAGGGTTTCGATGGCTACACCTTC,CASDSRQGFDGYTF
TRBV14,NA,TRBJ2-1,NA,TGTGCCAGCAGCCAAGTTAGTACTAGCTCCCCCTCCTACAATGAGCAGTTCTTC,CASSQVSTSSPSYNEQFF
TRBV28,once,TRBJ2-3,NA,TGTGCCAGCAGTTCTCCCCGGGGTCGCACAGATACGCAGTATTTT,CASSSPRGRTDTQYF
TRBV19,few,TRBJ1-1,NA,TGTGCCAGTAATTTGGGGGGGATCAACACTGAAGCTTTCTTT,CASNLGGINTEAFF
TRBV29-1,NA,TRBJ1-5,NA,TGCAGCGTTGAAGCCAGGACAGTAAGGAGCAATCAGCCCCAGCATTTT,CSVEARTVRSNQPQHF
TRBV6-5,few,TRBJ2-7,NA,TGTGCCAGCAGTTACTCGGGGGGGCTTCGGGCCTACGAGCAGTACTTC,CASSYSGGLRAYEQYF
TRBV28,NA,TRBJ2-4,NA,TGTGCCAGCAGTGGGCGGAGGACGGATCTAGCCAAAAACATTCAGTACTTC,CASSGRRTDLAKNIQYF
TRBV27,once,TRBJ2-1,NA,TGTGCCAGCAGGACAGAGATTTACAATGAGCAGTTCTTC,CASRTEIYNEQFF
TRBV5-6,NA,TRBJ1-1,NA,TGTGCCAGCAGCTTCACAGGGAGGGGTGAAGCTTTCTTT,CASSFTGRGEAFF
TRBV12-5,NA,TRBJ2-5,TRBD2,TGTGCTAGTGGTTTGAGCGGGAGCGGTGAGACCCAGTACTTC,CASGLSGSGETQYF
TRBV9,NA,TRBJ2-7,NA,TGTGCCAGCAGCGTAGGGGCAGGGACCTACGAGCAGTACTTC,CASSVGAGTYEQYF
TRBV2,NA,TRBJ1-4,TRBD1,TGTGCCAGCAGGGCCGGGACAGCTAATGAAAAACTGTTTTTT,CASRAGTANEKLFF
TRBV27,NA,TRBJ2-2,NA,TGTGCCAGCAGTTTGGGGAGGACGGTGAACACCGGGGAGCTGTTTTTT,CASSLGRTVNTGELFF
TRBV10-3,once,TRBJ2-2,NA,TGTGCCAGCGGAGGGGCCTCCTGGGCCGGGGAGCTGTTTTTT,CASGGASWAGELFF
TRBV27,NA,TRBJ2-1,TRBD1,TGTGCCAGATGCGACAGGGTCAGTGAGCAGTTCTTC,CARCDRVSEQFF